The clone carrying this T cell receptor (beta chain) was found a few times. What it recognizes is unknown. This sample was included in a study of cytomegalovirus exposure and HLA in healthy donors. V gave up 3 bases and J gave up 3 bases; unmatched junction bases: 7. This CDR3 comprises 15 residues. The V gene's germline CDR1 is MGHRA and CDR2 YSYEKL. PCR was performed using 60 Vbeta and 13 Jbeta primers. Per the study methods: The count from a later analysis was some 83 million unique TCR beta chains, some 12 million of them shared. Libraries were prepared by immunoSEQ multiplex PCR; TCRdb keeps only in-frame clonotypes and omits some of them. The V and J calls and clone size are taken from that table; D and trimming were inferred from the DNA. The data show 150,000 to 200,000 clones, 76% seen once. While unrecorded immune exposures were likely, the donors were nominally healthy when sampled. Findings of the study overall: Fewer N-insertions (relative to the approximately 700-donor mean) were reportedly seen in an Asian-associated ancestry cluster in a later analysis. Association with HLA alleles at 0.05 false discovery rate was found for 16,951 TCR beta sequences in a later analysis.

J is TRBJ2-5 and V is TRBV4-1, with TRBD1 matching 7 bases. The sample was PBMCs. This TCR came from a woman in her twenties or thirties in good health and CMV-seropositive. CDR3 bases: TGCGCCAGCAGCCATCCGACAGGGACCGAAGAGACCCAGTACTTC. Its protein is CASSHPTGTEETQYF.